This record covers a single T cell receptor (beta chain). This clonotype was found many times. Its antigen remains undetermined. The record has no base qualities; no much larger clone is one base away. The data derive from a study of CD8 T cells in ankylosing spondylitis (dated by TCRdb to the late 2010s). Notes on the research overall: The study set out to find disease-linked TCR variants by profiling T cell receptor beta repertoires in ankylosing spondylitis patients and healthy donors. The full study cohort was made up of 25 to 30 ankylosing spondylitis patients and fewer than 120 healthy donors. Peripheral blood samples were taken, and synovial fluid was additionally collected from ankylosing spondylitis patients.

The CDR3 runs 14 amino acids, cysteine and phenylalanine included. The sequence is cut down to CDR3 DNA, 42 bases in frame from base 1. Based on the germline V gene, the CDR1 and CDR2 sequences are SGHRS and YFSETQ. A distance of 19 bases separates the germline ends of V and J, which lose 6 bases and 7 bases respectively. Overall results and qualifications from the work: The disease-linked clones were reported to be significantly enriched in matched synovial fluid samples from ankylosing spondylitis patients. A TCR beta motif made up of several highly homologous amino acid variants appeared to be characteristic of blood from ankylosing spondylitis patients. A CD8+ phenotype was shown by the disease-linked clones, which were found at relatively low frequencies in peripheral blood. Some of the motif variants had been reported before in the synovial fluid and blood of reactive arthritis patients, a finding that suggests common disease-initiation mechanisms.

Sequencing relied on an Illumina MiSeq. Quantitative 5'-RACE with molecular barcodes was the method used to prepare the TCR beta libraries. The source study handled its data this way. A new computational method based on a probabilistic model of VDJ rearrangement was used to identify disease-linked TCR variants. TCRdb reworked the public reads: Q25 trimming with fastp, MiXCR clone assembly, productive beta chains retained. Every CDR3 protein is listed once, alongside the most common genes and DNA of its rows. The V and J calls were determined by TCRdb, not by the authors. For this sample there are 15,000 to 20,000 distinct CDR3 sequences; around 8% appear just once. The ten largest clones take up less than 35% of the sample.

Material: blood. This TCR came from a male donor with ankylosing spondylitis or in good health (not recorded which). Recombination connected TRBV5-1 to TRBJ2-5; the D gene is perhaps TRBD1, from 6 matching bases. The DNA sequence is as follows: TGCGCCAGCAACCGAATCGAGGGGGTCGGGACCCAGTACTTC. This sequence encodes CASNRIEGVGTQYF.